Listed here are 8 T cell receptor beta chains from one sample, sequenced in a study of early T cells in non-severe SARS-CoV-2 infection. TCRdb re-derived calls from the 5' RACE reads in MiXCR, one entry per CDR3 protein. This sample has tens of thousands of distinct CDR3 sequences, with around 5.7% found just once. This specimen consisted of whole blood, obtained at baseline. These receptors originate from an adult who was a healthcare worker with PCR-confirmed SARS-CoV-2 infection or an uninfected control (not recorded which).

Ten or more counts support this clonotype. V gene TRBV29-1 combines with J gene TRBJ1-1; D is unclear. Trimming cost V 4 bases and J 3 bases, with 9 bases left between them. The CDR3 runs to 12 residues. CDR1 and CDR2 (germline): SQVTM, ANQGSEA. The CDR3 nucleotides are TGCAGCGTTGCTGGGGTGTACACTGAAGCTTTCTTT. This sequence encodes CSVAGVYTEAFF.

This clonotype turned up a few times. V gene TRBV7-6 combines with J gene TRBJ1-2, with D possibly TRBD1 on 6 matching bases. Deletions cut 3 bases from V and 5 bases from J, with 19 bases between. There are 16 residues in the CDR3. CDR1 SGHVS and CDR2 FNYEAQ come from the germline V gene. The CDR3 loop reads CASSFEGGHILYGYTF. The CDR3, as DNA: TGTGCCAGCAGCTTCGAGGGGGGACATATTTTATATGGCTACACCTTC.

Many counts were recorded for this clonotype. This chain connects TRBV7-9 to TRBJ1-4; TRBD1 matches at 9 bases. Germline CDR1 SEHNR, CDR2 FQNEAQ (reference sequence). There are 17 residues in the CDR3. V was clipped by 6 bases and J by 2 bases; unmatched bases: 10. The CDR3 loop reads CASSYWGQGGTNEKLFF. The CDR3 region has the DNA TGTGCCAGCAGTTATTGGGGACAGGGTGGCACTAATGAAAAACTGTTTTTT.

This clonotype was seen many times. The genes are TRBV18 and TRBJ2-1; 12 bases line up with TRBD2. V dropped 5 bases and J dropped 3; count of bases not matched to a gene: 5. The CDR3 totals 16 residues. Germline CDR1 is KGHSH and CDR2 is LQKENI. The CDR3: CASSSELAGGYNEQFF. The DNA for the CDR3 is TGTGCCAGCTCATCCGAACTAGCGGGAGGCTACAATGAGCAGTTCTTC.

This clonotype was recorded at least ten times. The genes are TRBV2 and TRBJ1-5; possibly TRBD1 for D (6 bases). Trimming cost V 4 bases and J 3 bases, with 13 bases left between them. Per germline, CDR1 SNHLY and CDR2 FYNNEI. The CDR3 is made up of 15 amino acids. The CDR3 nucleotides read TGTGCCAGCAGTGCCGGGACAAGGACCAATCAGCCCCAGCATTTT. Its translation: CASSAGTRTNQPQHF. The full variable domain, with the rest looked up from reference TRBV2 and TRBJ1-5, is EPEVTQTPSHQVTQMGQEVILRCVPISNHLYFYWYRQILGQKVEFLVSFYNNEISEKSEIFDDQFSVERPDGSNFTLKIRSTKLEDSAMYFCASSAGTRTNQPQHFGDGTRLSIL.

In its sample, this clonotype was seen many times. V and J are TRBV25-1 and TRBJ2-7; the D call may be TRBD1 or TRBD2 (5 bases each). Trimming took off 1 base at V and 1 base at J, with 11 bases between the two ends. The CDR3 sequence is 15 residues long. Germline values: CDR1 MGHDK, CDR2 SYGVNS. The CDR3 here is CASSEFAWGSYEQYF. DNA of the CDR3: TGTGCCAGCAGTGAATTTGCCTGGGGGTCCTACGAGCAGTACTTC.

In this sample, this clonotype turned up a few times. The chain combines TRBV20-1 with TRBJ2-3, with 12 bases lining up with TRBD2. The trim removed 3 bases at V and 2 bases at J, leaving 6 bases unmatched. Germline CDR1 is DFQATT and CDR2 is SNEGSKA (reference sequence). This CDR3 has 16 amino acids. The CDR3 loop is CSASSLAGGVTDTQYF. The DNA for the CDR3 is TGCAGTGCTAGTAGCCTAGCGGGAGGGGTCACAGATACGCAGTATTTT.

There are a few counts of this clonotype. V usage is TRBV19 and J usage is TRBJ1-4; 10 bases agree with TRBD1. The CDR3 loop spans 15 amino acids. Unmatched junction bases numbered 7, after V lost 6 bases and J lost 6 bases. Germline V lookup: CDR1 LNHDA, CDR2 SQIVND (reference sequence). This CDR3 is CASSRQGASDEKLFF. CDR3 DNA sequence: TGTGCCAGTAGCCGACAGGGGGCTTCGGATGAAAAACTGTTTTTT.